Listed below are T cell receptor beta chains from one sample, sequenced in a study of response to subunit inactivated influenza vaccine. TCRdb re-derived calls from the RT-PCR reads in MiXCR, one entry per CDR3 protein. This sample has about 500,000 distinct CDR3 sequences, with about 7.2% found just once. This material consisted of PBMCs from blood, taken around 2 years after vaccination. These receptors came from a man in his fifties or sixties who received an inactivated influenza vaccine. Both conserved end residues are part of each CDR3. Fields, in order: V gene, clone size, CDR3 protein. Expanded clones are given a class, and other clones once, few, many or no size at all.

TRBV6-2/TRBV6-3,many,CASSTTSALIYNEQFF
TRBV9,few,CASSGAPGGELFF
TRBV7-2,many,CASTLNQGVGGELFF
TRBV10-3,many,CAISKQGVGGTDTQYF
TRBV12-3/TRBV12-4,.,CASSSEIQGRKQPQHF
TRBV18,many,CASSPGRDQPQHF
TRBV27,many,CASKRGQGTYNSPLHF
TRBV3-1,few,CASSQNQRAEETQYF
TRBV11-2,few,CASSLVGTTPTDTQYF
TRBV9,few,CASSVGQGNTYEQYF
TRBV12-3/TRBV12-4,few,CASSLVMGQAYEQYF
TRBV12-3/TRBV12-4,.,CASSLATGTGNTIYF
TRBV11-1,.,CASSSGLAGVFRSYNEQFF
TRBV29-1,.,CSVDRASNYGYTF
TRBV6-5,many,CASSSEWTSRTRQLFF
TRBV12-3/TRBV12-4,.,CASSLTRTVNTEAFF
TRBV28,.,CASRWGVGTGVRGSYEQYF
TRBV10-3,many,CAIKGLLGTGELFF
TRBV12-3/TRBV12-4,many,CASSKTGGRAPNFGYEQYF
TRBV4-2,many,CASSQDRNRYNEQFF
TRBV4-3,few,CASSQDSWRDVPFF
TRBV20-1,.,CSAPRQSTGELFF
TRBV6-1,few,CASSPLRLADTQYF
TRBV7-9,many,CASSLFPRQSLNTEAFF
TRBV20-1,few,CSAAGYPYGYTF
TRBV5-1,.,CASSENSAQSYEQYF
TRBV6-2/TRBV6-3,.,CASNLDRVGQETQYF
TRBV7-9,many,CASSLDQDPYNSPLHF
TRBV7-9,.,CASSLWGSGNTIYF
TRBV10-3,.,CAAWAGRGNYEQYF
TRBV24-1,few,CATSASQIYNEQFF
TRBV6-5,.,CASSYRQNYNEQFF
TRBV20-1,many,CSARESGRQNIQYF
TRBV28,many,CASSLLQGGGQPQHF
TRBV20-1,many,CSANTGTGRAMGTDTQYF
TRBV2,.,CASTGRYAYEQYF
TRBV4-3,.,CASSQHRGRFQDTQYF
TRBV6-1,many,CASSPYSGGVYEQFF
TRBV6-6,few,CATEGQSETQYF